This entry concerns a single TCR beta chain. The target antigen is unknown. This table comes from immunoSEQ multiplex PCR, and its TCRdb copy is limited to in-frame clones, with some not included. The sample carries more than 95,000 clones, 84% recorded once. This record comes from a study of T cell clones after liver transplantation. Study in general: TCRbeta sequencing after a pre-transplant mixed lymphocyte reaction identified graft-donor-reactive clones, later tracked in post-transplant blood. Findings of the study overall: Conclusions were preliminary, with small, heterogeneous patient groups. Compared with third party-reactive sequences, donor-reactive ones declined more, independent of withdrawal success.

The CDR3 runs 13 residues. Unmatched junction bases numbered 2, after V lost 7 bases and J lost 1 base. Germline values: CDR1 LNHDA, CDR2 SQIVND (reference sequence). The clonotype was recovered from a human patient who received a liver transplant. Some T cells may be graft donor cells. The sequencing used CD4+ T cells from blood, collected roughly 50 months after liver transplant. The rearrangement uses TRBV19 and TRBJ1-1, with TRBD1 matching 8 bases. As DNA, the CDR3 is TGTGCCAGTAACGACAGGGGGAACACTGAAGCTTTCTTT. It specifies CASNDRGNTEAFF.